One and the same sample provided the 26 T cell receptor beta chains below, sequenced in a study of blood T cell repertoires in COVID-19. Profiled with immunoSEQ multiplex PCR; TCRdb holds only in-frame clones, not every one. The data show around 100,000 clones, over 75% seen once. Sample: peripheral blood. These receptors were obtained from a woman in her sixties with acute or convalescent COVID-19.

Of note for this clone: Other nucleotide sequences in the sample specify the same CDR3. This sequence joins TRBV6-6 and TRBJ2-1, with TRBD1 matching over 7 bases. Germline trimming cut 5 bases from V and 3 bases from J; bases unmatched to any gene: 1. Germline CDR1 reads MNHNY; CDR2 reads SVGAGI (reference sequence). The length of the CDR3 is 13 residues. The CDR3 loop is CASSRDSYNEQFF. The CDR3 DNA follows: TGTGCCAGCAGTAGGGACAGCTACAATGAGCAGTTCTTC.

The chain joins TRBV3-1 (or the pseudogene TRBV3-2) to TRBJ1-6; D unresolved. Germline V gives CDR1 LGHDT, CDR2 YNNKEL (reference sequence). The CDR3 has 16 residues. V gave up 1 base and J gave up 7 bases, with 14 bases separating them. Written as DNA, the CDR3 is TGTGCCAGCAGCCAAGGGAGGAGGCATTGGAATTCACCCCTCCACTTT. Its translation: CASSQGRRHWNSPLHF.

A remark on this clone: Additional DNA sequences in this sample encode the identical CDR3. The J gene is TRBJ1-1, the V gene TRBV19; D remains unclear. The V end was cut by 3 bases, the J end by 3 bases, with 8 bases between. The germline V gene has CDR1 LNHDA and CDR2 SQIVND (reference sequence). The CDR3 loop spans 13 amino acids. The CDR3 reads CASSINGDTEAFF. The CDR3 bases are TGTGCCAGTAGTATTAACGGTGACACTGAAGCTTTCTTT. The full variable domain, its missing parts supplied by reference TRBV19 and TRBJ1-1, is DGGITQSPKYLFRKEGQNVTLSCEQNLNHDAMYWYRQDPGQGLRLIYYSQIVNDFQKGDIAEGYSVSREKKESFPLTVTSAQKNPTAFYLCASSINGDTEAFFGQGTRLTVV.

The chain joins TRBV5-1 to TRBJ2-7; tentatively, D is TRBD2 (6 bases). The length of the CDR3 is 17 residues. V dropped 0 bases and J dropped 0 bases, with 16 bases sitting between them. Per germline, CDR1 SGHRS and CDR2 YFSETQ. The chain's CDR3 is CASSLAASGTSSYEQYF. The CDR3 DNA sequence: TGCGCCAGCAGCTTGGCGGCCTCCGGGACTTCCTCCTACGAGCAGTACTTC.

This sequence joins TRBV19 and TRBJ1-2; TRBD1 aligns across 8 bases. V was pared by 3 bases and J by 7 bases, with 4 bases of the junction left unmatched. CDR1 is LNHDA, CDR2 SQIVND, per germline (reference sequence). The CDR3 consists of 13 residues. The CDR3 region has the DNA TGTGCCAGTAGTATGGACAGGGACTCTGGCTACACCTTC. Translation: CASSMDRDSGYTF. The full variable domain, in which reference TRBV19 and TRBJ1-2 provide the parts outside the CDR3, is DGGITQSPKYLFRKEGQNVTLSCEQNLNHDAMYWYRQDPGQGLRLIYYSQIVNDFQKGDIAEGYSVSREKKESFPLTVTSAQKNPTAFYLCASSMDRDSGYTFGSGTRLTVV.

This chain links TRBV3-1 (or the pseudogene TRBV3-2) with TRBJ1-5, with D unclear. The V end was cut by 0 bases, the J end by 7 bases, with 7 bases between. The CDR3 contains 13 residues. The germline V gene has CDR1 LGHDT and CDR2 YNNKEL (reference sequence). The CDR3 spells CASSQDPGQPQHF. The CDR3 region has the DNA TGTGCCAGCAGCCAAGACCCGGGACAGCCCCAGCATTTT.

V and J are TRBV7-8 and TRBJ2-3; TRBD2 agrees at 10 bases. The J segment lost 2 bases and the V segment lost 5 bases, leaving 4 bases of the junction unmatched. Germline values: CDR1 SGHVS, CDR2 FQNEAQ. The CDR3 extends over 15 amino acids. CDR3 residues: CASSPAGGITDTQYF. CDR3 nucleotides: TGTGCCAGCAGCCCAGCGGGAGGGATCACAGATACGCAGTATTTT.

The chain combines TRBV10-3 with TRBJ2-1; TRBD1 aligns across 8 bases. Germline assignment: CDR1 ENHRY and CDR2 SYGVKD. The CDR3 sequence is 15 residues long. V lost 6 bases to trimming and J lost 2 bases; unmatched junction nucleotides: 6. The CDR3: CAIRAGTGPYNEQFF. CDR3 coding DNA: TGTGCCATCAGGGCCGGGACAGGACCCTACAATGAGCAGTTCTTC.

This chain links TRBV19 with TRBJ1-5; TRBD1 might be the D (5 bases). CDR3 length: 13 amino acids. From germline, CDR1 is LNHDA and CDR2 SQIVND (reference sequence). V dropped 3 bases and J dropped 5 bases, with 8 bases sitting between them. The CDR3 nucleotides read TGTGCCAGTAGTATTAGCAGGGATCAGCCCCAGCATTTT. Translating gives CASSISRDQPQHF. Full variable domain (rest looked up from reference TRBV19 and TRBJ1-5): DGGITQSPKYLFRKEGQNVTLSCEQNLNHDAMYWYRQDPGQGLRLIYYSQIVNDFQKGDIAEGYSVSREKKESFPLTVTSAQKNPTAFYLCASSISRDQPQHFGDGTRLSIL.

The sample holds one count of this clone. The gene calls are TRBV28 and TRBJ2-1; 8 positions match TRBD2. CDR3 length equals 16 residues. Germline V gives CDR1 MDHEN, CDR2 SYDVKM. V lost 10 bases, J lost 3 bases, and 14 bases stayed unmatched. The CDR3 region is CATSLGGAGDYNEQFF. DNA of the CDR3: TGTGCCACCTCCCTGGGGGGAGCGGGAGACTACAATGAGCAGTTCTTC.

The chain couples TRBV9 to TRBJ1-1; the match to TRBD1 covers 7 bases. J was trimmed by 2 bases and V by 4 bases; bases with no gene match: 5. CDR3 length: 14 residues. Per the germline V gene, CDR1 is SGDLS and CDR2 is YYNGEE. The CDR3 DNA sequence: TGTGCCAGCAGCAGGGACAGAGTTAACACTGAAGCTTTCTTT. It specifies CASSRDRVNTEAFF.

This chain joins TRBV5-1 and TRBJ1-5, with TRBD1 matching over 7 bases. Trimming removed 4 bases from V and 3 bases from J; junction bases left unmatched: 4. Germline V gene data show CDR1 as SGHRS and CDR2 as YFSETQ. There are 14 residues in the CDR3. The CDR3 DNA reads as TGCGCCAGCAGCCCAGGACAGGCCAATCAGCCCCAGCATTTT. Residues: CASSPGQANQPQHF.

The chain recombines TRBV27 with TRBJ2-5; TRBD2 matches at 7 bases. The V and J ends lost 8 bases and 5 bases, in that order; junction bases with no gene match: 11. The V gene's germline CDR1 is MNHEY and CDR2 SMNVEV (reference sequence). The CDR3 spans 14 residues. The CDR3 sequence: CASFPGLPGETQYF. In nucleotides, the CDR3 is TGTGCCAGCTTTCCGGGACTACCGGGGGAGACCCAGTACTTC.

The V gene is TRBV24-1, the J gene TRBJ2-2, with D possibly matching TRBD2 (5 bases). Per the germline V gene, CDR1 is KGHDR and CDR2 is SFDVKD. The CDR3 is 14 residues long. Trimming took 9 bases from V and 7 from J, leaving 17 bases between them. DNA for the CDR3: TGTGCCACCCAAGATTTGATGGAGGACGGGGAGCTGTTTTTT. It is translated as CATQDLMEDGELFF.

This sequence joins TRBV5-6 and TRBJ2-1, with 7 nucleotides matching TRBD1. CDR1 and CDR2 from the germline V gene are SGHDT and YYEEEE. Losses at the gene ends were 4 bases for V and 3 bases for J; bases not matched to a gene: 7. The CDR3 is 15 residues long. CDR3 in DNA: TGTGCCAGCAGCCAGGACAGGAGACTCTACAATGAGCAGTTCTTC. Encoded protein: CASSQDRRLYNEQFF. Variable domain in full (rest from reference TRBV5-6 and TRBJ2-1): DAGVTQSPTHLIKTRGQQVTLRCSPKSGHDTVSWYQQALGQGPQFIFQYYEEEERQRGNFPDRFSGHQFPNYSSELNVNALLLGDSALYLCASSQDRRLYNEQFFGPGTRLTVL.

The CDR3 DNA reads TGTGCCAGCAGTCCTGGGGGCGGGTATGGCTACACCTTC. It encodes CASSPGGGYGYTF. This chain links TRBV25-1 with TRBJ1-2; perhaps TRBD1 as D (6 bases). The CDR3 is 13 residues long. In germline, CDR1 is MGHDK, CDR2 SYGVNS. Trimming left V 5 bases short and J 5 bases short, with 12 bases between.

The J gene is TRBJ1-2, the V gene TRBV25-1, with D uncertain. The CDR3 is 13 amino acids. Looked up from germline, CDR1 is MGHDK and CDR2 is SYGVNS. The ends were cut back, 0 bases at V and 2 bases at J, with 4 bases in the middle. CDR3 sequence (DNA): TGTGCCAGCAGTGAATATGAGAACTATGGCTACACCTTC. This translates into CASSEYENYGYTF.

This chain links TRBV6-5 with TRBJ1-3, with D possibly being TRBD1 (5 bases). Germline V gene data show CDR1 as MNHEY and CDR2 as SVGAGI. Trimming shortened V by 6 bases and J by 0 bases, and 12 bases separated the two germline ends. This CDR3 region has 15 residues. This CDR3 is CASSRQTTSGNTIYF. The CDR3 DNA reads as TGTGCCAGCAGCCGACAGACCACCTCTGGAAACACCATATATTTT.

This clone has just one count. The rearrangement uses TRBV7-9 and TRBJ2-1; maybe TRBD2 (5 bases). The CDR3 totals 14 residues. CDR1 is SEHNR, CDR2 FQNEAQ, per germline (reference sequence). Trimming left V 2 bases short and J 6 bases short, with 11 bases between. DNA of the CDR3: TGTGCCAGCAGCTTATCCACTAGAGGCAATGAGCAGTTCTTC. Its translation: CASSLSTRGNEQFF.

The CDR3 is CASSELGQGREKLFF. As DNA, the CDR3 is TGTGCCAGCAGTGAATTGGGACAGGGAAGAGAAAAACTGTTTTTT. The V and J genes are TRBV25-1 and TRBJ1-4, with 9 bases fitting TRBD1. Germline V gene data show CDR1 as MGHDK and CDR2 as SYGVNS. The CDR3 covers 15 residues. Trimming at V came to 1 base and at J to 8 bases, leaving 5 bases not matched to a gene.

A single count supports this clone. The V call is TRBV4-1, the J call TRBJ2-2; 8 nucleotides match TRBD1. Trimming removed 4 bases from V and 3 bases from J; junction bases left unmatched: 16. The CDR3 length is 19 residues. CDR1 is MGHRA and CDR2 is YSYEKL in the germline V gene. CDR3 sequence: CASSPQILTGTGYTGELFF. CDR3 coding DNA: TGCGCCAGCAGCCCGCAGATTCTAACCGGGACAGGCTACACCGGGGAGCTGTTTTTT.

The count of this clone is one. The chain couples TRBV28 to TRBJ1-5; D gene unclear. The CDR3 covers 12 residues. The germline V gene encodes CDR1 MDHEN and CDR2 SYDVKM. V was clipped by 5 bases and J by 8 bases, with 10 bases between them. In nucleotides, the CDR3 is TGTGCCAGCAGTACCTACTCAAAGCCCCAGCATTTT. Translation gives CASSTYSKPQHF. The variable domain in full, completed from reference TRBV28 and TRBJ1-5, reads DVKVTQSSRYLVKRTGEKVFLECVQDMDHENMFWYRQDPGLGLRLIYFSYDVKMKEKGDIPEGYSVSREKKERFSLILESASTNQTSMYLCASSTYSKPQHFGDGTRLSIL.

V usage is TRBV6-5 and J usage is TRBJ2-5; no reliable D call. The V gene lost 6 bases and the J gene lost 7 bases, with 18 bases spanning the gap. The V gene's germline CDR1 is MNHEY and CDR2 SVGAGI. The CDR3 loop spans 14 amino acids. The CDR3: CASRDGWALGTQYF. For the CDR3, the DNA is TGTGCCAGCAGAGACGGTTGGGCTTTGGGGACCCAGTACTTC.

J is TRBJ1-2 and V is TRBV9; TRBD1 matches at 9 bases. J lost 3 bases, V lost 3 bases, and 6 bases had no gene match. Germline V gene sequence: CDR1 SGDLS, CDR2 YYNGEE. The CDR3 covers 15 residues. CDR3 sequence (DNA): TGTGCCAGCAGCGCAGGCCGGGACAGGGACTATGGCTACACCTTC. It encodes CASSAGRDRDYGYTF.

This clone occurred a few times. V gene TRBV29-1 combines with J gene TRBJ2-2; 11 bases map to TRBD1. The germline gives CDR1 SQVTM, CDR2 ANQGSEA. The CDR3 runs to 17 residues. The V and J ends lost 1 base and 2 bases, in that order; junction bases with no gene match: 6. CDR3 in amino acids: CSVEAGQGAENTGELFF. The CDR3, as DNA: TGCAGCGTTGAAGCCGGACAGGGGGCAGAAAACACCGGGGAGCTGTTTTTT.

J is TRBJ1-5 and V is TRBV30; possibly TRBD1 for D (5 bases). Trimming cost V 1 base and J 5 bases, with 9 bases left between them. Germline assignment: CDR1 GTSNPN and CDR2 SVGIG (reference sequence). CDR3 length: 13 residues. The chain's CDR3 is CAWSGGGDQPQHF. Written as DNA, the CDR3 is TGTGCCTGGAGTGGCGGGGGTGATCAGCCCCAGCATTTT.